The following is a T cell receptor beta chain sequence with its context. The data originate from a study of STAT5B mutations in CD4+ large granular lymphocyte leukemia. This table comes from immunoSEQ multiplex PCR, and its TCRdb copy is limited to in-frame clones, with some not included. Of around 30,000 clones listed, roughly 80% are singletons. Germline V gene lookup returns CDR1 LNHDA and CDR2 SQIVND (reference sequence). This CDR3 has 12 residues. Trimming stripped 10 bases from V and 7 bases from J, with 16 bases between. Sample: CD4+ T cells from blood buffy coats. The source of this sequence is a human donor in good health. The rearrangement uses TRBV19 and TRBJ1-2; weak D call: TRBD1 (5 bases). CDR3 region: CATSFSQGGYTF. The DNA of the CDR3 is TGTGCCACTTCCTTCTCCCAGGGTGGCTACACCTTC.